This entry concerns a single TCR beta chain. The antigen is undetermined. The method was immunoSEQ multiplex PCR; TCRdb's version includes in-frame clones alone and lacks a portion of them. The sample records about 350,000 clones, 85% to 90% being singletons. The data belong to a study of Ad26.COV2.S vaccination and SARS-CoV-2 variants. Across the study: Donor had been placed in the Ad26.COV2.S arm of the COV1001 trial.

Study-level points and caveats: People who got the vaccine had more spike-specific TCR breadth than people who got placebo. Non-spike TCR breadth was similar in vaccine and placebo recipients.

The treatment is: about 20 received Ad26.COV2.S at low or high dose, single or two shots; about five received placebo; per-sample allocation not given. Repertoires come from day 63 after the first vaccine or placebo injection. The V gene lost 6 bases and the J gene lost 3 bases, with 15 bases spanning the gap. The CDR3 has 15 residues. CDR1 and CDR2 from the germline V gene are LGHDT and YNNKEL (reference sequence). The chain employs TRBV3-1 (or the pseudogene TRBV3-2) and TRBJ2-1; the D gene could be TRBD1 or TRBD2 (6 bases each). The sequencing here drew on peripheral blood, taken in a trial of Ad26.COV2.S vaccine versus placebo. The TCR was taken from a person between 18 and 65 years old who received the Ad26.COV2.S COVID-19 vaccine or a placebo. The CDR3 nucleotides read TGTGCCAGCAGGAGGGGGGTAGTAGGCTACAATGAGCAGTTCTTC. Residues: CASRRGVVGYNEQFF.